The clone carrying this T cell receptor (beta chain) was seen many times. Patients between 18 and 65 years old had hyperthyroidism, newly diagnosed and lasting under 2 months. Each diagnosis drew on symptoms, thyroxine, TRAb, thyroid ultrasound and orbital computed tomography findings. This sample is drawn from a study of T cells in Graves' hyperthyroidism and ophthalmopathy. Amplified TCR beta CDR3 regions derived from RNA transcripts. First-round RT-PCR of the TCR CDR3 relied on the HTBI primer set. TCRdb used MiXCR to reprocess the multiplex PCR reads, holding one entry per CDR3 protein. Of 450,000 to 600,000 distinct CDR3 sequences in the sample, 12% to 15% were seen once. This TCR derives from a woman aged 40-49 years with Graves' hyperthyroidism. Specimen: blood.

Here the CDR3 reads CSALGTANYEQYF. CDR3 nucleotide sequence: TGCAGTGCACTAGGGACAGCTAATTACGAGCAGTACTTC. The rearrangement uses TRBV20-1 and TRBJ2-7; 7 bases are a match to TRBD1. The CDR3 consists of 13 residues. J was trimmed by 4 bases and V by 6 bases; bases with no gene match: 9. Germline V CDR1 and CDR2: DFQATT, SNEGSKA (reference sequence).